This T cell receptor beta chain was profiled in a study of blood T cell repertoires in COVID-19. V was pared by 5 bases and J by 8 bases, with 11 bases of the junction left unmatched. The CDR3 totals 15 residues. Germline assignment: CDR1 SGHNT and CDR2 YENEEA. Original data processing: Reference gene primers were amplified, and this amplification served to estimate nucleated cell counts. Some clones are missing from TCRdb's copy, which holds only in-frame ones; the method was immunoSEQ multiplex PCR. For V, J and clone size, that table is used; D and trimming come from the DNA. Found here are about 170,000 clones, around 81% of them singletons; the top ten hold 7.5% to 10%.

This clonotype was sampled from an elderly woman with COVID-19, enrolled during active disease. The chain carries TRBV11-3 and TRBJ2-4; 8 nucleotides align to TRBD2. Input material: peripheral blood. The DNA of the CDR3 is TGTGCCAGCAGCCCCGGGGGGGCAGAGCCACACATTCAGTACTTC. Translating it yields CASSPGGAEPHIQYF.